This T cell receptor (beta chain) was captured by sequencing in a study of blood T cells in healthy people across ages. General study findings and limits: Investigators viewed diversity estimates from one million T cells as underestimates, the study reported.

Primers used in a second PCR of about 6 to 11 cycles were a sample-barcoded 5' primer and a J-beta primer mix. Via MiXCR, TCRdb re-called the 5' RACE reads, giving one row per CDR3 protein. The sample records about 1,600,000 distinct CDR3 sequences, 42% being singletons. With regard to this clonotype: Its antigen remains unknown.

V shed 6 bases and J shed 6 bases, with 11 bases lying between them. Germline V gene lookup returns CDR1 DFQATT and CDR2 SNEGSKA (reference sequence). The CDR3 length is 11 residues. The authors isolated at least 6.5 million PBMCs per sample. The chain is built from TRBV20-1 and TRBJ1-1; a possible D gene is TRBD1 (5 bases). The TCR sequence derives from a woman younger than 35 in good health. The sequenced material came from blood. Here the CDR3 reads CSAWGGAEAFF. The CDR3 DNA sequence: TGCAGTGCGTGGGGGGGTGCTGAAGCTTTCTTT.